This paragraph reports one TCR beta chain. The germline CDR1 and CDR2 sequences are MDHEN and SYDVKM. The CDR3 spans 14 residues. V lost 2 bases to trimming and J lost 5 bases, with 13 bases between them. These data are taken from a study of technical replicates of blood from a handful of donors. Some clones are missing from TCRdb's copy, which holds only in-frame ones; the method was immunoSEQ multiplex PCR. The data hold 72,000 or so clones, with just under 95% observed a single time. V and J are TRBV28 and TRBJ2-7, with D maybe TRBD2 (6 bases). The TCR originated in a human donor in good health. The sample taken for sequencing was T cells isolated from PBMCs. The CDR3 DNA reads as TGTGCCAGCAGTTTAGGGACTGGCCCCGACGAGCAGTACTTC. It yields the protein CASSLGTGPDEQYF.